The rows below give T cell receptor beta chains drawn from one sample of a study of cytomegalovirus exposure and HLA in healthy donors. The method was immunoSEQ multiplex PCR; TCRdb's version includes in-frame clones alone and lacks a portion of them. The data hold 200,000 to 250,000 clones, with roughly 90% observed a single time. What was sequenced was PBMCs. The receptors were sampled from a woman in her late teens or twenties in good health and CMV-seronegative. Each CDR3 is given with its conserved first and last residue. The D gene is left open where the match is weak. Clone size is stated in some rows and not others, as once, few, many or a class when expanded.

TRBJ1-1 NA TRBV19 NA TGTGCCAGTAGTATGGACAGATCCCGGAAAGCTTTCTTT CASSMDRSRKAFF
TRBJ1-6 TRBD1 TRBV27 NA TGTGCCAGCAGGCGGACAGGGGAGAGGAATTCACCCCTCCACTTT CASRRTGERNSPLHF
TRBJ1-1 NA TRBV6-1 once TGTGCCAGCAGTGTACCCGCGGAGGACACTGAAGCTTTCTTT CASSVPAEDTEAFF
TRBJ1-1 NA TRBV7-2 NA TGTGCCAGCAGCTTGGCCATGAACACTGAAGCTTTCTTT CASSLAMNTEAFF
TRBJ2-7 NA TRBV5-1 NA TGCGCCAGCAGCTTGCTAGTAAACTCCTACGAGCAGTACTTC CASSLLVNSYEQYF
TRBJ2-1 TRBD1 TRBV9 NA TGTGCCAGCAGCGCCTCGACAGGGGGCGCCTACAATGAGCAGTTCTTC CASSASTGGAYNEQFF
TRBJ1-4 NA TRBV25-1 NA TGTGCCAGCGCGCTGGGAACGGACAGCCGTAATGAAAAACTGTTTTTT CASALGTDSRNEKLFF
TRBJ1-1 NA TRBV5-1 NA TGCGCCAGCAGCTTGGCTCCGGAGAACGAAGCTTTCTTT CASSLAPENEAFF
TRBJ2-7 TRBD2 TRBV5-1 NA TGCGCCAGCAGCAACATACTAGCGGGCGGCTACGAGCAGTACTTC CASSNILAGGYEQYF
TRBJ2-1 TRBD2 TRBV7-7 NA TGTGCCAGCAGCAAGACTAGCGGGAGCTACAATGAGCAGTTCTTC CASSKTSGSYNEQFF
TRBJ2-7 TRBD2 TRBV5-4 NA TGTGCCAGCAGCTTGTTCTCTAGCGGGTTCTCCTACGAGCAGTACTTC CASSLFSSGFSYEQYF